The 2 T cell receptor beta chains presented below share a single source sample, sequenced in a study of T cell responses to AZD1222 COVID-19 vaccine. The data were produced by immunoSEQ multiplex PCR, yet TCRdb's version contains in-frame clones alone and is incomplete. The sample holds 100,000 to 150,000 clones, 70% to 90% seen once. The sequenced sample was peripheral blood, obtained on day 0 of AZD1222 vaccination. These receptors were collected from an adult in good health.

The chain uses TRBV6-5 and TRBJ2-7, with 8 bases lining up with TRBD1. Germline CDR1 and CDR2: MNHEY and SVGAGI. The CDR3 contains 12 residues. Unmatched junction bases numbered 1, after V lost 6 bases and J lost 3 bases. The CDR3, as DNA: TGTGCCAGCAGGGACAGGGTCTACGAGCAGTACTTC. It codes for CASRDRVYEQYF.

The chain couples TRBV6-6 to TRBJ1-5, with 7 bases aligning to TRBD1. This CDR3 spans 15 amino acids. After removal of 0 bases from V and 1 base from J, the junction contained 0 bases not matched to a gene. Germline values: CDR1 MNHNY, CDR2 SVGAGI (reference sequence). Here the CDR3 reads CASSYSGQSNQPQHF. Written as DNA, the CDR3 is TGTGCCAGCAGTTACTCGGGACAGAGCAATCAGCCCCAGCATTTT.